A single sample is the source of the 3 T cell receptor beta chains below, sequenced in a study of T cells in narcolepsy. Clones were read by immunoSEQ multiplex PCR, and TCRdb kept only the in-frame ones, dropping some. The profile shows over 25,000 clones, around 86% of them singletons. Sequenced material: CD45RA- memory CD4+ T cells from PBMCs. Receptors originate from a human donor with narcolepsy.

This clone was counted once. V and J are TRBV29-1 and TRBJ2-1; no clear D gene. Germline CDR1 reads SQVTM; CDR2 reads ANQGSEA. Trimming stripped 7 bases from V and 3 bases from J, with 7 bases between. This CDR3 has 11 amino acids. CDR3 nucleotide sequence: TGCAGCGCTGTTGACTACAATGAGCAGTTCTTC. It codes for CSAVDYNEQFF.

This CDR3 is CASSPNTEAFF. Here the CDR3 DNA reads TGTGCCAGCAGTCCCAACACTGAAGCTTTCTTT. The chain joins TRBV2 to TRBJ1-1; D ambiguous. The CDR3 sequence is 11 residues long. In germline, CDR1 is SNHLY, CDR2 FYNNEI. V was pared by 5 bases and J by 2 bases, with 3 bases between.

The CDR3 coding sequence is TGTGCCAGCTCACCCGGTCCTAACTACAATGAGCAGTTCTTC. It encodes CASSPGPNYNEQFF. The chain couples TRBV18 to TRBJ2-1; D not certain. CDR1 is KGHSH and CDR2 is LQKENI in the germline V gene. Trimming cost V 3 bases and J 3 bases, with 9 bases left between them. The CDR3 length is 14 residues.